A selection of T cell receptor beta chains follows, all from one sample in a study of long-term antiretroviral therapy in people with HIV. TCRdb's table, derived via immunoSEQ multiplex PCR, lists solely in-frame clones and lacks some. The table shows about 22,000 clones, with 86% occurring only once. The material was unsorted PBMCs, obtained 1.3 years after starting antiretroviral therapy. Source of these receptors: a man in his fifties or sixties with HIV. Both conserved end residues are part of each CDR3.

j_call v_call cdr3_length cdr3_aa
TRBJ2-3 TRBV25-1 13 CASSPPSTDTQYF
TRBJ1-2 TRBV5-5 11 CASSLHYGYTF
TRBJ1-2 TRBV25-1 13 CASSAINRGGYTF
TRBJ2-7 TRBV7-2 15 CASSLGAGQPYEQYF
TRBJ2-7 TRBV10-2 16 CASSAWGLAGDSEQYF
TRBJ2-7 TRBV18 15 CASSPRGGEIYEQYF
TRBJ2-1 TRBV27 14 CASTFGGSVNEQFF
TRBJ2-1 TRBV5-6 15 CASSFRDREGYEQFF
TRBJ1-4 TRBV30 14 CAWRWGRANEKLFF
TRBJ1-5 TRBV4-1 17 CASSQELPGQGDQPQHF
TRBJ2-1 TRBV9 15 CASSVGLAGSNEQFF
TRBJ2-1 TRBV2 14 CASSPTAGAHEQFF
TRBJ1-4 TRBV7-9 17 CASSLVGRGDNNEKLFF
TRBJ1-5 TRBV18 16 CASSESQGRFNQPQHF
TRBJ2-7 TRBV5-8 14 CASSLDRFSYEQYF
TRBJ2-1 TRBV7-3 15 CASSLDRGFYNEQFF
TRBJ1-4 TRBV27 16 CASSLSQGARLEKLFF
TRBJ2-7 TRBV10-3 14 CAIRNTRSPYEQYF
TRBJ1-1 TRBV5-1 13 CASSLDRASEAFF
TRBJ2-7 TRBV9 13 CASSVVQVDEQYF
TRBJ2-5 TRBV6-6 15 CASRAEWLAEETQYF
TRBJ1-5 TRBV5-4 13 CASSFGFNQPQHF
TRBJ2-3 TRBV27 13 CASSFRYTDTQYF
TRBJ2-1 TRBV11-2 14 CASSLNPLPNEQFF
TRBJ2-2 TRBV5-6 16 CASSQDRGQGIGELFF
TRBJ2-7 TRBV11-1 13 CASSLGREFEQYF
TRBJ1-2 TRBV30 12 CAWSTGPYGYTF
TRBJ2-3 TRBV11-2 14 CASGSQIGADTQYF
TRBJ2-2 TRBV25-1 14 CASSDEERGRELFF
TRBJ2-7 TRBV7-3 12 CASGGISYEQYF
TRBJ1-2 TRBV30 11 CAWNREYGYTF
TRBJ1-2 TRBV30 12 CAWRSHNYGYTF